This passage covers 29 T cell receptor beta chains from one sample sequenced in a study of vaccination and CD4 T cells after COVID-19. No cognate antigen is known for these TCRs. The Oncomine TCR Beta short-read assay sequenced DNA from cultured CD4+ T cells. TCRdb re-called the PCR reads with MiXCR, one entry per CDR3 protein. Of around 11,000 distinct CDR3 sequences in the sample, over 50% are singletons; the top ten hold 21%. Stated treatment: roughly 10-day PBMC culture with coronavirus spike peptide pools or control peptides (ViraFEST assay). Sequencing was performed on CD4+ T cells from blood, cultured in vitro. The source is a human donor who had recovered from COVID-19.

CDR3 amino acids: CSAAGLALGEQFF. The CDR3 DNA reads as TGCAGTGCTGCTGGACTAGCCCTTGGGGAGCAGTTCTTC. The genes are TRBV20-1 and TRBJ2-1; 8 bases match TRBD2. Germline V gene sequence: CDR1 DFQATT, CDR2 SNEGSKA (reference sequence). The CDR3 consists of 13 residues. J gave up 10 bases and V 5 bases, and 10 bases lay outside the gene matches.

This sequence joins TRBV3-1 and TRBJ1-1; D remains unclear. Germline values: CDR1 LGHDT, CDR2 YNNKEL (reference sequence). This CDR3 comprises 12 residues. Trimming left V 1 base short and J 7 bases short, with 7 bases between. The CDR3 loop reads CASSQGFYEAFF. The CDR3 region has the DNA TGTGCCAGCAGCCAAGGCTTCTATGAAGCTTTCTTT.

The V call is TRBV4-2, the J call TRBJ1-2; 7 nucleotides line up with TRBD1. The CDR3 has 13 amino acids. Germline V gives CDR1 LGHNA, CDR2 YNFKEQ. J gave up 8 bases and V 0 bases, and 3 bases lay outside the gene matches. The CDR3 sequence is CASSQDQGDGYTF. CDR3 nucleotide sequence: TGTGCCAGCAGCCAAGATCAGGGGGACGGCTACACCTTC.

This clonotype was seen a handful of times. This chain joins TRBV7-9 and TRBJ2-1; D remains ambiguous. V was pared by 2 bases and J by 7 bases, with 12 bases between. The CDR3 sequence is 14 residues long. The germline V gene has CDR1 SEHNR and CDR2 FQNEAQ (reference sequence). The CDR3 is CASSLLQENNEQFF. The CDR3 DNA sequence: TGTGCCAGCAGCTTATTGCAGGAGAATAATGAGCAGTTCTTC.

V gene TRBV27 combines with J gene TRBJ2-3; 9 bases agree with TRBD2. Trimming at V came to 3 bases and at J to 0 bases, leaving 16 bases not matched to a gene. The CDR3 contains 20 residues. Germline loops: CDR1 MNHEY, CDR2 SMNVEV (reference sequence). CDR3: CASSFITLAGLVTSTDTQYF. The CDR3 DNA is TGTGCCAGCAGTTTCATAACACTAGCGGGTCTAGTTACTAGCACAGATACGCAGTATTTT.

This clonotype was seen a handful of times. The chain employs TRBV19 and TRBJ2-3; D unresolved. The length of the CDR3 is 14 residues. V was cut by 4 bases and J by 6 bases, with 14 bases left in between. Germline V gene sequence: CDR1 LNHDA, CDR2 SQIVND (reference sequence). In DNA form, the CDR3 reads TGTGCCAGTAGTACGGTGGGGAAGGGCGATACGCAGTATTTT. Translated: CASSTVGKGDTQYF.

The V gene is TRBV19, the J gene TRBJ1-2; no reliable D call. This CDR3 has 12 amino acids. Trimming took 3 bases from V and 3 from J, leaving 5 bases between them. Germline V CDR1 and CDR2: LNHDA, SQIVND (reference sequence). This chain's CDR3 is CASSIEDYGYTF. DNA of the CDR3: TGTGCCAGTAGTATCGAAGACTATGGCTACACCTTC. Complete variable domain (other parts from reference TRBV19 and TRBJ1-2): DGGITQSPKYLFRKEGQNVTLSCEQNLNHDAMYWYRQDPGQGLRLIYYSQIVNDFQKGDIAEGYSVSREKKESFPLTVTSAQKNPTAFYLCASSIEDYGYTFGSGTRLTVV.

V and J are TRBV24-1 and TRBJ2-3, with D hard to call. The CDR3 length is 15 residues. Germline V gene data show CDR1 as KGHDR and CDR2 as SFDVKD. With 5 bases removed from V and 3 bases from J, the gap between germline ends came to 14 bases. The CDR3 loop reads CATSAHGRSTDTQYF. The DNA for the CDR3 is TGTGCCACCAGTGCCCACGGTCGGTCAACAGATACGCAGTATTTT.

V usage is TRBV27 and J usage is TRBJ2-7; perhaps TRBD1 as D (5 bases). The V gene lost 1 base and the J gene lost 0 bases, with 13 bases spanning the gap. Germline values: CDR1 MNHEY, CDR2 SMNVEV (reference sequence). This CDR3 is built from 16 residues. CDR3 protein: CASSLLGRQTSYEQYF. The CDR3 DNA sequence: TGTGCCAGCAGTTTATTAGGAAGACAGACCTCCTACGAGCAGTACTTC.

The CDR3 bases are TGCGCCAGCAGCCCTCCGAGCGAGCAGTACTTC. This codes for CASSPPSEQYF. The V gene is TRBV23-1, the J gene TRBJ2-7; D unresolved. TRBV23-1 is assigned to the ORF class and has an uncertain function. The V and J ends lost 6 bases and 6 bases respectively, with 9 bases between them. The CDR3 runs 11 residues.

The rearrangement joins TRBV28 to TRBJ1-1; D not certain. Trimming took off 5 bases at V and 8 bases at J, with 9 bases between the two ends. The germline CDR1 and CDR2 sequences are MDHEN and SYDVKM. This CDR3 region has 11 residues. CDR3 nucleotide sequence: TGTGCCAGCAGTAGAGAGACGGAAGCTTTCTTT. Amino acid sequence: CASSRETEAFF.

This clonotype is labeled as medium-sized. This chain joins TRBV9 and TRBJ1-1; D unclear. Germline V gene lookup returns CDR1 SGDLS and CDR2 YYNGEE. CDR3 length: 17 amino acids. V shed 0 bases and J shed 3 bases, with 18 bases lying between them. This CDR3 reads CASSVVLGEGGDTEAFF. CDR3 DNA sequence: TGTGCCAGCAGCGTAGTTCTCGGAGAGGGTGGAGACACTGAAGCTTTCTTT. The whole variable domain, remainder taken from reference TRBV9 and TRBJ1-1, is DSGVTQTPKHLITATGQRVTLRCSPRSGDLSVYWYQQSLDQGLQFLIQYYNGEERAKGNILERFSAQQFPDLHSELNLSSLELGDSALYFCASSVVLGEGGDTEAFFGQGTRLTVV.

The chain is built from TRBV7-2 and TRBJ1-5, with 8 bases fitting TRBD1. V lost 2 bases and J lost 2; bases outside the gene matches: 5. The CDR3 covers 16 residues. CDR1 is SGHTA, CDR2 FQGNSA, per germline. Here the CDR3 DNA reads TGTGCCAGCAGCTTATATCGGGGACAGGGCAATCAGCCCCAGCATTTT. This sequence encodes CASSLYRGQGNQPQHF. Using reference TRBV7-2 and TRBJ1-5 for the parts outside the CDR3, the full variable domain is GAGVSQSPSNKVTEKGKDVELRCDPISGHTALYWYRQSLGQGLEFLIYFQGNSAPDKSGLPSDRFSAERTGGSVSTLTIQRTQQEDSAVYLCASSLYRGQGNQPQHFGDGTRLSIL.

The chain recombines TRBV3-1 with TRBJ2-7; 7 bases are shared with TRBD2. Trimming took 4 bases from V and 6 from J; bases not matched to a gene: 15. Germline assignment: CDR1 LGHDT and CDR2 YNNKEL (reference sequence). CDR3 length: 16 amino acids. This chain's CDR3 is CASSRNSRGGSGEQYF. The CDR3 bases are TGTGCCAGCAGCCGAAACTCCCGGGGCGGGAGTGGCGAGCAGTACTTC.

V is TRBV12-3 or TRBV12-4 and J is TRBJ2-5; D remains ambiguous. Deletions cut 3 bases from V and 3 bases from J, with 8 bases between. The CDR3 is 13 residues long. The CDR3 loop is CASSLGQEETQYF. The CDR3 DNA is TGTGCCAGCAGTTTGGGTCAGGAAGAGACCCAGTACTTC.

This clonotype was picked up a small number of times. The chain uses TRBV7-2 and TRBJ1-2; weak D call: TRBD1 (6 bases). Trimming took off 1 base at V and 2 bases at J, with 14 bases between the two ends. Germline V lookup: CDR1 SGHTA, CDR2 FQGNSA. The CDR3 is 16 residues long. CDR3 residues: CASSLVSTGFNYGYTF. DNA of the CDR3: TGTGCCAGCAGCTTAGTTTCGACAGGATTCAACTATGGCTACACCTTC. Drawing the rest from reference TRBV7-2 and TRBJ1-2, the complete variable domain is GAGVSQSPSNKVTEKGKDVELRCDPISGHTALYWYRQSLGQGLEFLIYFQGNSAPDKSGLPSDRFSAERTGGSVSTLTIQRTQQEDSAVYLCASSLVSTGFNYGYTFGSGTRLTVV.

This clonotype occurred a few times. The chain employs TRBV6-2 or TRBV6-3 and TRBJ2-1; 9 positions match TRBD1. The germline V gene has CDR1 MNHEY and CDR2 SVGEGT. The CDR3 consists of 13 residues. After removal of 6 bases from V and 9 bases from J, the junction contained 6 bases not matched to a gene. The CDR3 protein is CASRIQGAIEQFF. The CDR3 nucleotides are TGTGCCAGCAGAATACAGGGGGCAATTGAGCAGTTCTTC.

The chain joins TRBV6-1 to TRBJ2-5; D uncertain. V lost 8 bases and J 1 base, leaving 17 bases between the germline ends. CDR3 length: 15 residues. CDR1 MNHNS and CDR2 SASEGT come from the germline V gene. In nucleotides, the CDR3 is TGTGCCAGCGCCCCCTCTATAGCATTCCAAGAGACCCAGTACTTC. Its protein is CASAPSIAFQETQYF.

This clonotype is medium-sized (0.01 to 0.1%) within its sample. The chain joins TRBV6-5 to TRBJ1-5, with D unclear. Per germline, CDR1 MNHEY and CDR2 SVGAGI. Trimming took 4 bases from V and 8 from J, leaving 12 bases between them. CDR3 size: 13 residues. Written as DNA, the CDR3 is TGTGCCAGCAGTTTTTACAAGTATGAGCCCCAGCATTTT. Its translation is CASSFYKYEPQHF.

This clonotype rates as large. The chain uses TRBV12-3 or TRBV12-4 and TRBJ1-2, with a tentative D call TRBD1 (5 bases). This CDR3 is 11 amino acids long. Trimming pared 3 bases from V and 12 bases from J, leaving 11 bases between. The CDR3 spells CASSFGTGHTF. Written as DNA, the CDR3 is TGTGCCAGCAGTTTCGGGACGGGCCACACCTTC.

In its sample, this clonotype ranks as medium-sized (0.01 to 0.1%). The V call is TRBV29-1, the J call TRBJ2-3; D may be TRBD1 or TRBD2 (6 bases each). V lost 4 bases to trimming and J lost 5 bases, with 13 bases between them. The V gene's germline CDR1 is SQVTM and CDR2 ANQGSEA. The CDR3 contains 13 residues. This chain's CDR3 is CSVVGGAVDTQYF. CDR3 bases: TGCAGCGTTGTGGGGGGCGCGGTAGATACGCAGTATTTT.

The chain carries TRBV19 and TRBJ1-3; D remains ambiguous. This CDR3 has 15 residues. Germline V CDR1 and CDR2: LNHDA, SQIVND (reference sequence). The germline V and J ends were trimmed by 3 bases and 0 bases, with 9 bases remaining between them. The CDR3, as DNA: TGTGCCAGTAGTATGGCCCAACGCTCTGGAAACACCATATATTTT. It specifies CASSMAQRSGNTIYF.

This chain's CDR3 is CASSSDSSGANVLTF. The CDR3 DNA sequence: TGTGCCAGCAGCTCCGACAGCTCTGGGGCCAACGTCCTGACTTTC. The chain is built from TRBV7-9 and TRBJ2-6, with a tentative D call TRBD1 (5 bases). CDR3 length: 15 amino acids. The germline gives CDR1 SEHNR, CDR2 FQNEAQ (reference sequence). Deletions cut 4 bases from V and 0 bases from J, with 7 bases between.

This chain joins TRBV20-1 and TRBJ2-2, with D maybe TRBD2 (5 bases). CDR3 size: 14 residues. The germline gives CDR1 DFQATT, CDR2 SNEGSKA (reference sequence). Trimming cost V 7 bases and J 4 bases, with 16 bases left between them. The CDR3 sequence: CSVSTHRGTGELFF. The CDR3 DNA follows: TGCAGTGTCTCGACTCATCGGGGCACCGGGGAGCTGTTTTTT.

The chain uses TRBV2 and TRBJ2-7; D gene unclear. This CDR3 comprises 13 residues. CDR1 and CDR2 (germline): SNHLY, FYNNEI. Trimming pared 7 bases from V and 0 bases from J, leaving 10 bases between. Here the CDR3 reads CASNHPSSYEQYF. The CDR3 bases are TGTGCCAGCAATCATCCGAGCTCCTACGAGCAGTACTTC.

The chain couples TRBV28 to TRBJ2-1; TRBD2 agrees at 11 bases. This CDR3 has 15 amino acids. Germline V CDR1 and CDR2: MDHEN, SYDVKM. Germline trimming cut 4 bases from V and 4 bases from J; bases unmatched to any gene: 3. The CDR3 spells CASSSRLAGYNEQFF. CDR3 nucleotides: TGTGCCAGCAGTTCCCGACTAGCGGGGTACAATGAGCAGTTCTTC.

The V and J genes are TRBV7-2 and TRBJ1-2; a weak D match, TRBD1 (5 bases). Germline V CDR1 and CDR2: SGHTA, FQGNSA. V lost 4 bases and J 7 bases, leaving 16 bases between the germline ends. The CDR3 is 14 residues long. In DNA, the CDR3 is TGTGCCAGCAGCTCCCGGGACCCTGGGGGTGGCTACACCTTC. Translated, it gives CASSSRDPGGGYTF. The complete variable domain, with remaining parts taken from reference TRBV7-2 and TRBJ1-2, reads GAGVSQSPSNKVTEKGKDVELRCDPISGHTALYWYRQSLGQGLEFLIYFQGNSAPDKSGLPSDRFSAERTGGSVSTLTIQRTQQEDSAVYLCASSSRDPGGGYTFGSGTRLTVV.

The V and J genes are TRBV11-1 and TRBJ2-4; 8 positions match TRBD2. Germline loops: CDR1 SGHAT, CDR2 FQDESV (reference sequence). The junction had 3 bases not matched to a gene; V was cut back by 1 base and J by 1 base. The CDR3 covers 16 residues. CDR3 DNA sequence: TGTGCCAGCAGCTTAGTCGGCGGGGGGGCCAAAAACATTCAGTACTTC. This encodes CASSLVGGGAKNIQYF. Complete variable domain (other parts from reference TRBV11-1 and TRBJ2-4): EAEVAQSPRYKITEKSQAVAFWCDPISGHATLYWYRQILGQGPELLVQFQDESVVDDSQLPKDRFSAERLKGVDSTLKIQPAELGDSAMYLCASSLVGGGAKNIQYFGAGTRLSVL.

The chain has TRBV7-2 and TRBJ2-7, with D uncertain. From germline, CDR1 is SGHTA and CDR2 FQGNSA. The CDR3 contains 18 residues. Trimming stripped 1 base from V and 1 base from J, with 20 bases between. CDR3: CASSLEMDGPSRSYEQYF. CDR3 nucleotides: TGTGCCAGCAGCTTAGAGATGGACGGACCTTCTCGTTCCTACGAGCAGTACTTC. The complete variable domain, with remaining parts taken from reference TRBV7-2 and TRBJ2-7, reads GAGVSQSPSNKVTEKGKDVELRCDPISGHTALYWYRQSLGQGLEFLIYFQGNSAPDKSGLPSDRFSAERTGGSVSTLTIQRTQQEDSAVYLCASSLEMDGPSRSYEQYFGPGTRLTVT.